This TCR beta chain was sequenced in a study of T cell clonality in common variable immunodeficiency. Findings and caveats of the study: CVID patient heterogeneity limited repertoire-clinical complication correlations.

Most patients and controls had Caucasian heritage. Regarding this clone: The target antigen is unknown. The CDR3 is cut off 3 residues early in the read; its end comes from the germline J gene.

Control and CVID samples contributed equal amounts of genomic DNA. TCRdb's table, derived via immunoSEQ multiplex PCR, lists solely in-frame clones and lacks some. The repertoire consists of some 50,000 clones, none detected only once. J lost 4 bases, V lost 3 bases, and 8 bases had no gene match. Germline V gene sequence: CDR1 SGHVS, CDR2 FNYEAQ. The CDR3 totals 17 residues. V gene TRBV7-6 combines with J gene TRBJ2-1, with 11 bases matching TRBD2. The receptor's source is a person between 18 and 75 years old in good health. The specimen sequenced was peripheral blood mononuclear cells. The sequenced CDR3 bases are TGTGCCAGCAGCTTCCCACGTGGGACTAGCGGATACAATGAG. This translates into CASSFPRGTSGYNE. The complete CDR3 protein is CASSFPRGTSGYNEQFF. Based on the CDR3 plus reference TRBV7-6 and TRBJ2-1, the full variable domain is GAGVSQSPRYKVTKRGQDVALRCDPISGHVSLYWYRQALGQGPEFLTYFNYEAQQDKSGLPNDRFSAERPEGSISTLTIQRTEQRDSAMYRCASSFPRGTSGYNEQFFGPGTRLTVL.